One sample yielded the 5 T cell receptor beta chains listed below, sequenced in a study of blood T cell repertoires in COVID-19. The repertoire was sequenced with immunoSEQ multiplex PCR; TCRdb's copy has only in-frame clones and lacks some. Counted here are fewer than 450,000 clones, 75% to 90% occurring once; the ten biggest clones make up about 6%. Sequences were obtained from peripheral blood. The receptors here all came from a woman aged 50 to 60 with COVID-19, enrolled during active disease.

This chain links TRBV7-2 with TRBJ1-1, with a tentative D call TRBD1 (6 bases). The CDR3 is 12 residues long. The germline CDR1 and CDR2 sequences are SGHTA and FQGNSA. V dropped 5 bases and J dropped 6 bases, with 10 bases sitting between them. The CDR3 sequence is CASSNRVAEAFF. The CDR3 DNA is TGTGCCAGCAGCAACAGGGTCGCTGAAGCTTTCTTT. Looking up the rest from reference TRBV7-2 and TRBJ1-1 gives the full variable domain: GAGVSQSPSNKVTEKGKDVELRCDPISGHTALYWYRQSLGQGLEFLIYFQGNSAPDKSGLPSDRFSAERTGGSVSTLTIQRTQQEDSAVYLCASSNRVAEAFFGQGTRLTVV.

This chain links TRBV10-3 with TRBJ2-7; 8 bases fit TRBD2. This CDR3 spans 14 amino acids. The J segment lost 2 bases and the V segment lost 9 bases, leaving 9 bases of the junction unmatched. CDR1 and CDR2 (germline): ENHRY, SYGVKD. CDR3 in amino acids: CAIMGASGPYEQYF. In DNA form, the CDR3 reads TGTGCCATAATGGGGGCTAGCGGGCCCTACGAGCAGTACTTC.

This clone was seen at least ten times. The CDR3, as DNA: TGTGCCAGCAGGGGGCCTAGCGGGAGTATTTACGAGCAGTACTTC. Its translation is CASRGPSGSIYEQYF. This rearrangement joins TRBV27 to TRBJ2-7; 10 bases match TRBD2. The germline gives CDR1 MNHEY, CDR2 SMNVEV (reference sequence). CDR3 size: 15 residues. The trim removed 6 bases at V and 4 bases at J, leaving 9 bases unmatched.

A single count supports this clone. V usage is TRBV14 and J usage is TRBJ2-4, with D possibly matching TRBD1 (5 bases). V shed 0 bases and J shed 2 bases, with 11 bases lying between them. Germline assignment: CDR1 SGHDN and CDR2 FVKESK. The CDR3 is made up of 16 amino acids. This CDR3 reads CASSQDHRPSKNIQYF. The CDR3 DNA reads as TGTGCCAGCAGCCAAGACCACAGGCCTTCCAAAAACATTCAGTACTTC.

The chain combines TRBV5-1 with TRBJ2-7, with 10 bases identical to TRBD2. The V gene end was trimmed by 4 bases and the J gene end by 1 base; junction bases not matched to a gene: 8. CDR1 is SGHRS, CDR2 YFSETQ, per germline. The CDR3 loop spans 16 amino acids. The CDR3 DNA reads TGCGCCAGCAGCATAAGACTAGCGGGCGAATCCTACGAGCAGTACTTC. Amino acid sequence: CASSIRLAGESYEQYF.